Included here is one T cell receptor (beta chain) sequence, with context. Method: immunoSEQ multiplex PCR; TCRdb's copy keeps in-frame clones and lacks some. The sample yields roughly 40,000 clones, roughly nine tenths seen once. The data originate from a study of PD-L1 blockade in urothelial cancer. The overall study: About 85% of the roughly 30 patients comprised males who had bladder-origin urothelial cancer. The researchers analyzed blood 3 weeks (second dose) and 6 weeks after treatment start.

Time point denoted: pretreatment peripheral blood. Germline assignment: CDR1 SGHRS and CDR2 YFSETQ. The CDR3 has 14 amino acids. The V end lost 0 bases, the J end lost 4 bases, and 10 bases lay between the germline ends. The chain combines TRBV5-1 with TRBJ1-1; TRBD1 might be the D (5 bases). This TCR was recovered from a woman in her sixties with urothelial cancer. This sample comprised PBMCs, obtained around atezolizumab (anti-PD-L1) treatment. Here the CDR3 DNA reads TGCGCCAGCAGCTTGGCCGGGGGGGGCACTGAAGCTTTCTTT. Translation: CASSLAGGGTEAFF.